Presented here are 29 T cell receptor beta chains from one specimen sequenced in a study of T cell responses to AZD1222 COVID-19 vaccine. Clones were read by immunoSEQ multiplex PCR, and TCRdb kept only the in-frame ones, dropping some. The sample contains about 170,000 clones, 93% of which appear only once. The sample consisted of peripheral blood, taken on day 0 of AZD1222 vaccination. The receptors come from an adult in good health.

The chain employs TRBV6-5 and TRBJ1-2; 9 bases align to TRBD1. Germline V lookup: CDR1 MNHEY, CDR2 SVGAGI. This CDR3 has 15 amino acids. V trimming: 6 bases; J trimming: 3 bases; junction bases outside the gene matches: 8. DNA of the CDR3: TGTGCCAGCAGGGGACAGGGCGCCCTCGACTATGGCTACACCTTC. Translated, it gives CASRGQGALDYGYTF.

CDR3 in DNA: TGTGCCAGCAGAGGGGGACTAGCGGGGTTAAACACCGGGGAGCTGTTTTTT. Translation: CASRGGLAGLNTGELFF. J is TRBJ2-2 and V is TRBV7-6, with 13 nucleotides matching TRBD2. After removal of 6 bases from V and 2 bases from J, the junction contained 6 bases not matched to a gene. There are 17 residues in the CDR3. Germline V gene sequence: CDR1 SGHVS, CDR2 FNYEAQ.

The chain links TRBV6-5 to TRBJ2-7; 7 positions agree with TRBD1. Germline V gene data show CDR1 as MNHEY and CDR2 as SVGAGI. The CDR3 contains 14 residues. J lost 4 bases, V lost 10 bases, and 13 bases had no gene match. In DNA form, the CDR3 reads TGTGCCACCAAATCGGACAGGTCGCTTTACGAGCAGTACTTC. Its protein product is CATKSDRSLYEQYF.

In DNA form, the CDR3 reads TGTGCCAGCAGCCAAGGGGGGATGCATCAGCCCCAGCATTTT. Residues: CASSQGGMHQPQHF. The gene calls are TRBV3-1 (or the pseudogene TRBV3-2) and TRBJ1-5; a possible D gene is TRBD1 (5 bases). The CDR3 has 14 residues. CDR1 and CDR2 (germline): LGHDT, YNNKEL (reference sequence). V was cut by 1 base and J by 5 bases, with 9 bases left in between.

This chain uses TRBV27 with TRBJ1-2, with unresolved D. Germline-derived CDR1 and CDR2 are MNHEY and SMNVEV (reference sequence). Trimming removed 9 bases at V and 5 bases at J, with 28 bases between. CDR3 size: 17 residues. Written as DNA, the CDR3 is TGTGCCAGTATGATAACCCCGTCGGGCCAAGGGTTATATGGCTACACCTTC. It encodes CASMITPSGQGLYGYTF.

The chain is built from TRBV27 and TRBJ1-1; D is unclear. V gave up 3 bases and J gave up 4 bases, with 9 bases separating them. CDR1 and CDR2 from the germline V gene are MNHEY and SMNVEV (reference sequence). This CDR3 has 13 residues. The CDR3 DNA sequence: TGTGCCAGCAGTTTCTCGGGGAGCACTGAAGCTTTCTTT. Its protein is CASSFSGSTEAFF.

The chain employs TRBV7-2 and TRBJ1-3; D gene unclear. V dropped 1 base and J dropped 0 bases, with 13 bases sitting between them. The germline gives CDR1 SGHTA, CDR2 FQGNSA. The CDR3 runs 17 residues. The CDR3 DNA reads as TGTGCCAGCAGCTTAGTTGAGATTATACCCTCTGGAAACACCATATATTTT. Amino acids: CASSLVEIIPSGNTIYF.

The chain joins TRBV3-1 (or the pseudogene TRBV3-2) to TRBJ1-4, with TRBD1 matching 9 bases. CDR1 is LGHDT, CDR2 YNNKEL, per germline (reference sequence). The CDR3 spans 15 residues. V lost 3 bases and J lost 10; bases outside the gene matches: 9. As DNA, the CDR3 is TGTGCCAGCAGCCAGGACGGGACAGGGAGCCTAAAACTGTTTTTT. Its translation is CASSQDGTGSLKLFF.

In its sample, this clone was seen once. This sequence joins TRBV4-2 and TRBJ2-7, with a tentative D call TRBD1 (6 bases). Germline V gene lookup returns CDR1 LGHNA and CDR2 YNFKEQ. The V gene lost 1 base and the J gene lost 2 bases, with 12 bases spanning the gap. CDR3 length: 15 residues. CDR3 amino acids: CASSQGTGLPYEQYF. Here the CDR3 DNA reads TGTGCCAGCAGCCAAGGAACAGGGCTCCCCTACGAGCAGTACTTC.

The gene calls are TRBV10-1 and TRBJ2-1; no firm D call. The CDR3 totals 14 residues. Germline V gene lookup returns CDR1 WNHNN and CDR2 SYGVQD (reference sequence). With 1 base removed from V and 0 bases from J, the gap between germline ends came to 4 bases. The DNA of the CDR3 is TGCGCCAGCAGTGAGTATAGCTCCTACAATGAGCAGTTCTTC. Translating gives CASSEYSSYNEQFF.

This clone has only one observation. The V and J genes are TRBV11-2 and TRBJ2-3; the match to TRBD1 covers 11 bases. There are 18 residues in the CDR3. Germline loops: CDR1 SGHAT, CDR2 FQNNGV. J gave up 2 bases and V 5 bases, and 12 bases lay outside the gene matches. The CDR3, as DNA: TGTGCCAGCAGCGCTACTCCGGACAGGGGGCGTGACACAGATACGCAGTATTTT. Protein: CASSATPDRGRDTDTQYF.

The V gene is TRBV4-1, the J gene TRBJ2-7; maybe TRBD1 (6 bases). This CDR3 contains 12 residues. The V end lost 3 bases, the J end lost 4 bases, and 7 bases lay between the germline ends. Germline values: CDR1 MGHRA, CDR2 YSYEKL. The CDR3 spells CASSQRGYEQYF. CDR3 in DNA: TGCGCCAGCAGCCAGAGGGGGTACGAGCAGTACTTC.

This sequence joins TRBV18 and TRBJ1-5, with 7 positions matching TRBD1. The germline V gene encodes CDR1 KGHSH and CDR2 LQKENI. The CDR3 spans 14 residues. V shed 3 bases and J 1 base; nucleotides not matched to a gene: 0. CDR3 coding DNA: TGTGCCAGCTCACCGGGACAGAGCAATCAGCCCCAGCATTTT. Its translation: CASSPGQSNQPQHF.

V usage is TRBV18 and J usage is TRBJ2-7, with TRBD2 matching over 12 bases. The CDR3 totals 15 residues. Germline V gives CDR1 KGHSH, CDR2 LQKENI. V lost 6 bases and J lost 3; bases outside the gene matches: 6. Written as DNA, the CDR3 is TGTGCCAGCTCCAAACGACTAGCGGGAGTCTACGAGCAGTACTTC. Amino acids: CASSKRLAGVYEQYF.

CDR3: CSVIRGVETQYF. The CDR3 region has the DNA TGCAGCGTTATAAGGGGTGTGGAGACCCAGTACTTC. This sequence joins TRBV29-1 and TRBJ2-5, with D tentatively TRBD1 (5 bases). V was clipped by 5 bases and J by 5 bases, with 12 bases between them. The CDR3 extends over 12 amino acids. Germline-derived CDR1 and CDR2 are SQVTM and ANQGSEA.

CDR3 amino acids: CASSTGQEYNSPLHF. CDR3 nucleotides: TGTGCCAGCAGCACGGGACAGGAATATAATTCACCCCTCCACTTT. The chain links TRBV7-9 to TRBJ1-6; 8 bases fit TRBD1. The V gene end was trimmed by 5 bases and the J gene end by 4 bases; junction bases not matched to a gene: 4. CDR3 length equals 15 residues. CDR1 is SEHNR and CDR2 is FQNEAQ in the germline V gene (reference sequence).

This clone was observed a few times. The rearrangement uses TRBV18 and TRBJ1-1; weak D call: TRBD1 (5 bases). In germline, CDR1 is KGHSH, CDR2 LQKENI. The length of the CDR3 is 15 residues. V was clipped by 5 bases and J by 0 bases, with 13 bases between them. For the CDR3, the DNA is TGTGCCAGCTCATCAACTGGACAAGTGAACACTGAAGCTTTCTTT. This sequence encodes CASSSTGQVNTEAFF.

V and J are TRBV5-4 and TRBJ1-1, with D unresolved. The germline V gene has CDR1 SGHNT and CDR2 YYREEE (reference sequence). The length of the CDR3 is 18 residues. The germline V and J ends were trimmed by 4 bases and 1 base, with 23 bases remaining between them. The CDR3 sequence: CASSHPVAVNIENTEAFF. The CDR3 DNA reads as TGTGCCAGCAGCCATCCCGTCGCCGTCAACATAGAGAACACTGAAGCTTTCTTT.

This chain links TRBV19 with TRBJ2-1; 9 nucleotides agree with TRBD2. Germline CDR1 reads LNHDA; CDR2 reads SQIVND (reference sequence). The CDR3 runs to 15 residues. After removal of 6 bases from V and 4 bases from J, the junction contained 7 bases not matched to a gene. In DNA, the CDR3 is TGTGCCAGTAGGAGCCTAGCGGGATCATACAATGAGCAGTTCTTC. Protein product: CASRSLAGSYNEQFF.

The chain recombines TRBV29-1 with TRBJ2-3, with D tentatively TRBD2 (7 bases). The ends were cut back, 7 bases at V and 5 bases at J, with 16 bases in the middle. From germline, CDR1 is SQVTM and CDR2 ANQGSEA. The CDR3 length is 13 residues. CDR3 region: CSGEGGLVDTQYF. As DNA, the CDR3 is TGCAGCGGTGAGGGGGGGCTCGTAGATACGCAGTATTTT.

The chain carries TRBV12-5 and TRBJ1-5; TRBD1 might be the D (5 bases). The germline V gene encodes CDR1 LGHNT and CDR2 FRNRAP. CDR3 length: 13 residues. The V gene lost 7 bases and the J gene lost 3 bases, with 10 bases spanning the gap. The CDR3 DNA is TGTGCTAGTGAGGCAGGGTCCAATCAGCCCCAGCATTTT. Its protein is CASEAGSNQPQHF.

This chain joins TRBV3-1 (or the pseudogene TRBV3-2) and TRBJ1-1; D gene uncertain. This CDR3 is 14 amino acids long. CDR1 and CDR2 from the germline V gene are LGHDT and YNNKEL (reference sequence). The ends were cut back, 0 bases at V and 4 bases at J, with 9 bases in the middle. The DNA for the CDR3 is TGTGCCAGCAGCCAAGAGGGCATGGGCACTGAAGCTTTCTTT. Amino acid sequence: CASSQEGMGTEAFF.

The CDR3 DNA reads TGTGCCAGCAGTTACTCCATCGGAGAAGCTTTCTTT. Encoded protein: CASSYSIGEAFF. This chain joins TRBV6-5 and TRBJ1-1; D gene ambiguous. The CDR3 is 12 residues long. Trimming removed 0 bases from V and 8 bases from J, with 7 bases in between. CDR1 is MNHEY, CDR2 SVGAGI, per germline.

This clone was counted once. V gene TRBV5-4 combines with J gene TRBJ2-3; 9 nucleotides line up with TRBD1. Germline CDR1 and CDR2: SGHNT and YYREEE (reference sequence). Trimming cost V 4 bases and J 1 base; bases outside gene matches: 4. CDR3 length equals 15 residues. The CDR3 is CASSGQGRGTDTQYF. In DNA form, the CDR3 reads TGTGCCAGCAGCGGACAGGGGAGAGGCACAGATACGCAGTATTTT.

The chain carries TRBV4-1 and TRBJ1-3, with D unresolved. V was trimmed by 0 bases and J by 6 bases, leaving 12 bases between them. CDR3 length equals 15 residues. Germline values: CDR1 MGHRA, CDR2 YSYEKL. CDR3 loop: CASSQDGVRKNTIYF. CDR3 sequence (DNA): TGCGCCAGCAGCCAAGATGGGGTACGAAAAAACACCATATATTTT.

The V call is TRBV6-1, the J call TRBJ2-7; either TRBD1 or TRBD2 may supply D (5 bases each). Germline V lookup: CDR1 MNHNS, CDR2 SASEGT. The length of the CDR3 is 16 residues. The ends were cut back, 1 base at V and 3 bases at J, with 16 bases in the middle. In nucleotides, the CDR3 is TGTGCCAGCAGTGAAGTGGGGGTGGCGGCTATCTACGAGCAGTACTTC. Amino acid sequence: CASSEVGVAAIYEQYF.

The chain uses TRBV12-3 or TRBV12-4 and TRBJ1-1; D not resolved. The CDR3 totals 12 residues. Trimming stripped 6 bases from V and 0 bases from J, with 5 bases between. The DNA for the CDR3 is TGTGCCAGCAGCTCCATGAACACTGAAGCTTTCTTT. Its translation is CASSSMNTEAFF.

The V gene is TRBV6-4, the J gene TRBJ1-2; unclear D gene. Germline values: CDR1 MRHNA, CDR2 SNTAGT. The V end lost 4 bases, the J end lost 1 base, and 7 bases lay between the germline ends. The CDR3 covers 13 residues. The CDR3 coding sequence is TGTGCCAGCAGTGCAGGACTTAACTATGGCTACACCTTC. It yields the protein CASSAGLNYGYTF.

This clone was seen a few times. V and J are TRBV6-4 and TRBJ2-1; D unresolved. Trimming shortened V by 2 bases and J by 5 bases, and 4 bases separated the two germline ends. The germline V gene encodes CDR1 MRHNA and CDR2 SNTAGT. This CDR3 region has 12 residues. CDR3 in amino acids: CASSDRNNEQFF. CDR3 coding DNA: TGTGCCAGCAGTGACAGAAACAATGAGCAGTTCTTC.